The 11 T cell receptor beta chains reported below all come from one sample, sequenced in a study of T cells in Graves' hyperthyroidism and ophthalmopathy. TCR beta CDR3 regions were amplified from RNA transcripts. A first-round RT-PCR of the TCR CDR3 used the HTBI primer set. TCRdb used MiXCR to reprocess the multiplex PCR reads, holding one entry per CDR3 protein. The table has approximately 370,000 distinct CDR3 sequences, about 16% seen once. Sequenced input: blood. The receptor set was obtained from a woman between 25 and 40 years old with Graves' hyperthyroidism.

This clonotype was seen ten or more times. The chain joins TRBV12-3 or TRBV12-4 to TRBJ1-1, with 8 bases identical to TRBD1. CDR3 length: 14 amino acids. Losses at the gene ends were 5 bases for V and 4 bases for J; bases not matched to a gene: 6. Here the CDR3 reads CASSPHRGSTEAFF. For the CDR3, the DNA is TGTGCCAGCAGTCCCCACAGGGGGAGCACTGAAGCTTTCTTT.

About this clonotype: This may arise from a read error, as a much more abundant clone is one base away. V and J are TRBV11-2 and TRBJ2-7; 7 nucleotides line up with TRBD2. The junction had 25 bases not matched to a gene; V was cut back by 10 bases and J by 7 bases. The CDR3 sequence is 17 residues long. Looked up from germline, CDR1 is SGHAT and CDR2 is FQNNGV. The CDR3 region is CATSDQSTGGRLYEQYF. CDR3 DNA: TGTGCCACCAGTGACCAGTCTACGGGAGGCCGGCTCTATGAGCAGTACTTC.

At least ten counts were recorded for this clonotype. The chain has TRBV7-9 and TRBJ2-1; D is unclear. Trimming cost V 3 bases and J 8 bases, with 14 bases left between them. Germline CDR1 and CDR2: SEHNR and FQNEAQ (reference sequence). This CDR3 spans 14 amino acids. CDR3 protein: CASSFPHLGDEQFF. The CDR3 DNA follows: TGTGCCAGCAGCTTCCCACACCTGGGCGATGAGCAGTTCTTC.

This clonotype was detected ten times or more. The chain has TRBV28 and TRBJ1-1; 8 bases align to TRBD1. V was pared by 5 bases and J by 4 bases, with 15 bases of the junction left unmatched. Germline assignment: CDR1 MDHEN and CDR2 SYDVKM. This CDR3 has 17 amino acids. The CDR3 nucleotides read TGTGCCAGCAGTCCGATCGGGGACAGGTCTGTGAGCACTGAAGCTTTCTTT. Its translation is CASSPIGDRSVSTEAFF.

As regards this clonotype: A much larger clonotype is one base distant, so this may be a read error. V gene TRBV3-1 combines with J gene TRBJ2-7, with 10 bases fitting TRBD1. This CDR3 comprises 14 residues. The germline V gene has CDR1 LGHDT and CDR2 YNNKEL (reference sequence). The CDR3 reads CASSAGTGEYVQYF. DNA for the CDR3: TGTGCCAGCAGCGCCGGGACAGGGGAGTACGTGCAGTACTTC.

V is TRBV30 and J is TRBJ2-1; the match to TRBD2 covers 13 bases. The CDR3 loop spans 16 amino acids. V lost 2 bases, J lost 8 bases, and 9 bases stayed unmatched. Germline loops: CDR1 GTSNPN, CDR2 SVGIG (reference sequence). In DNA form, the CDR3 reads TGTGCCTGGAGTCGAGGGACTAGCGGGATGGGCGATGAGCAGTTCTTC. Its protein product is CAWSRGTSGMGDEQFF.

This chain connects TRBV2 to TRBJ2-6, with D possibly matching TRBD1 (6 bases). Trimming cost V 4 bases and J 2 bases, with 15 bases left between them. The CDR3 sequence is 17 residues long. Germline loops: CDR1 SNHLY, CDR2 FYNNEI. CDR3 sequence reads: CASSGGLDSAGANVLTF. For the CDR3, the DNA is TGTGCCAGCAGTGGGGGGCTTGATTCGGCTGGGGCCAACGTCCTGACTTTC.

Concerning this clonotype itself: A clone one base away is much larger, so this may be a read error. The chain combines TRBV12-3 or TRBV12-4 with TRBJ1-1; no definite D call. V gave up 3 bases and J gave up 6 bases, with 11 bases separating them. The CDR3 totals 13 residues. CDR3 in amino acids: CASSFLTAAEAFF. The CDR3 DNA is TGTGCCAGCAGTTTTTTGACGGCGGCTGAAGCTTTCTTT.

J is TRBJ1-5 and V is TRBV27; perhaps TRBD1 as D (5 bases). V lost 2 bases and J 6 bases, leaving 8 bases between the germline ends. The CDR3 is 13 amino acids. Germline V gene sequence: CDR1 MNHEY, CDR2 SMNVEV (reference sequence). For the CDR3, the DNA is TGTGCCAGCAGTTTAGGGGGGAGTCAGCCCCAGCATTTT. Protein sequence: CASSLGGSQPQHF.

This clonotype was seen at least ten times. This sequence joins TRBV20-1 and TRBJ2-3; 13 bases align to TRBD2. V dropped 1 base and J dropped 5; count of bases not matched to a gene: 6. The CDR3 length is 16 residues. CDR1 and CDR2 from the germline V gene are DFQATT and SNEGSKA (reference sequence). The CDR3 protein is CSARGGLAGVVDTQYF. The CDR3 DNA reads TGCAGTGCTAGAGGAGGACTAGCGGGAGTTGTAGATACGCAGTATTTT.

The rearrangement links TRBV19 to TRBJ1-1; weak D call: TRBD1 (6 bases). Per the germline V gene, CDR1 is LNHDA and CDR2 is SQIVND (reference sequence). CDR3 length equals 15 residues. Trimming stripped 5 bases from V and 1 base from J, with 14 bases between. CDR3 loop: CASSPLGGANTEAFF. Written as DNA, the CDR3 is TGTGCCAGTAGTCCCCTTGGGGGGGCGAACACTGAAGCTTTCTTT.